This TCR beta chain stems from a study of blood T cell repertoires in COVID-19. Study-level background: The United States, Italy and Spain supplied acute and convalescent COVID-19 samples. The cDNA or gDNA used as material had been derived from T cells, B-cell-depleted T cells, or PBMCs.

CDR1 ENHRY and CDR2 SYGVKD come from the germline V gene. V lost 8 bases, J lost 2 bases, and 7 bases stayed unmatched. CDR3 length: 15 residues. Original analysis: Amplification with reference gene primers provided the estimates of nucleated cell counts. Repertoires were generated with immunoSEQ multiplex PCR, while TCRdb's copy carries only in-frame clones and drops some. V and J calls and clone size are as listed in that table; D and trimming were resolved from the DNA. The table includes around 190,000 clones, about four fifths detected once. The V and J genes are TRBV10-3 and TRBJ2-1; 9 bases fit TRBD2. Material: peripheral blood. The sequence was obtained from a man aged 55 to 70 with acute or convalescent COVID-19. The CDR3 DNA reads TGTGCCATCTCGGATAGCGGGGGTACCTACAATGAGCAGTTCTTC. This translates into CAISDSGGTYNEQFF.